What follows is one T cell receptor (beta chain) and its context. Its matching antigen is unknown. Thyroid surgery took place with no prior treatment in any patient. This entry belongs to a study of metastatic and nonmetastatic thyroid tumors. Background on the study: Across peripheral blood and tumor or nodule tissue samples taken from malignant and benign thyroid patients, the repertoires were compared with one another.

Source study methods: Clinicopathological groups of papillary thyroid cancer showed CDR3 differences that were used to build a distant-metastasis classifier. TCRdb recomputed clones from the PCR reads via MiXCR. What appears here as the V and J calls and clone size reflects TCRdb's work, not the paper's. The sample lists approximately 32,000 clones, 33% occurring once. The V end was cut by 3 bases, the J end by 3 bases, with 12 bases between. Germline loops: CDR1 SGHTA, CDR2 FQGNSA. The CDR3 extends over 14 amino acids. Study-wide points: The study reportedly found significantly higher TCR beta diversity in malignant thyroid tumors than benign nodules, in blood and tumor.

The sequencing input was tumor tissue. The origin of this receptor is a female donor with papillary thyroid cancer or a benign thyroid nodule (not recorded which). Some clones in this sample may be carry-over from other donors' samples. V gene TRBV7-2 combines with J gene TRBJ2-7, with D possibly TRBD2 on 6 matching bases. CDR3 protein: CASSFSEGSYEQYF. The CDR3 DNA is TGTGCCAGCAGCTTCTCGGAGGGAAGCTACGAGCAGTACTTC.